Listed below are T cell receptor beta chains from one sample, sequenced in a study of blood T cells in healthy people across ages. Each CDR3 protein gets one entry after TCRdb re-called the 5' RACE reads with MiXCR. This table has about 290,000 distinct CDR3 sequences, roughly 29% appearing once. Sequenced: blood. These TCRs come from a woman in her 70s in good health. The CDR3 runs from the conserved cysteine through the conserved F or W. The D gene is left open where the match is weak. Clone size is stated in some rows and not others, as once, few, many or a class when expanded.

abundance	d_gene	j_gene	v_gene	CDR3aa	CDR3nt
.	.	TRBJ2-5	TRBV20-1	CSGLLMETQYF	TGCAGTGGACTTCTCATGGAGACCCAGTACTTC
.	.	TRBJ2-3	TRBV5-1	CASSLLGKGTDTQYF	TGCGCCAGCAGCCTGCTAGGTAAAGGCACAGATACGCAGTATTTT
few	TRBD2	TRBJ2-3	TRBV7-2	CASSLEGLASDTQYF	TGTGCCAGCAGCTTAGAAGGACTAGCGAGTGATACGCAGTATTTT
.	TRBD1	TRBJ1-1	TRBV9	CIGDRTGAFF	TGCATCGGGGACAGAACGGGAGCTTTCTTT
few	TRBD1	TRBJ2-5	TRBV6-5	CASSEQGARETQYF	TGTGCCAGCAGTGAACAGGGGGCGCGGGAGACCCAGTACTTC
few	TRBD1	TRBJ2-7	TRBV20-1	CSATEDRGYEQYF	TGCAGTGCTACCGAGGACAGGGGCTACGAGCAGTACTTC
.	TRBD2	TRBJ2-1	TRBV29-1	CSVEEPGTSLGNEQFF	TGCAGCGTTGAAGAGCCTGGGACTAGCTTAGGCAATGAGCAGTTCTTC
.	.	TRBJ2-2	TRBV5-1	CASGPSRGGSSPGELFF	TGCGCCAGCGGACCCTCCAGGGGAGGGAGTTCTCCCGGGGAGCTGTTTTTT
.	TRBD1	TRBJ1-6	TRBV7-2	CASSWGQTNNSPLHF	TGTGCCAGCAGCTGGGGACAGACTAATAATTCACCCCTCCACTTT
few	.	TRBJ2-7	TRBV29-1	CSVAYGAALSYEQYF	TGCAGCGTTGCCTATGGGGCTGCCCTCTCCTACGAGCAGTACTTC
.	.	TRBJ1-6	TRBV20-1	CSARHGSSYNSPLHF	TGCAGTGCTAGACACGGTAGCTCCTATAATTCACCCCTCCACTTT
.	TRBD2	TRBJ2-5	TRBV12-3/TRBV12-4	CASSLSATSGQTQYF	TGTGCCAGCAGTTTATCTGCGACTAGCGGGCAGACCCAGTACTTC
.	.	TRBJ1-4	TRBV28	CASRGGPGMNEKLFF	TGTGCCAGCAGAGGCGGGCCAGGGATGAATGAAAAACTGTTTTTT
few	TRBD2	TRBJ2-7	TRBV14	CAGGLENYEQYF	TGTGCCGGAGGACTAGAGAATTACGAGCAGTACTTC
.	.	TRBJ2-1	TRBV9	CASSVEGRGANEQFF	TGTGCCAGCAGCGTAGAGGGCAGGGGCGCAAATGAGCAGTTCTTC
many	TRBD1	TRBJ1-5	TRBV12-3/TRBV12-4	CASGDRGTNQPQHF	TGTGCCAGCGGGGACAGGGGTACCAATCAGCCCCAGCATTTT
.	.	TRBJ1-2	TRBV20-1	CSAFSGANYGYTF	TGCAGTGCTTTTTCAGGCGCAAACTATGGCTACACCTTC
few	.	TRBJ1-2	TRBV3-1	CASSQRVFYGYTF	TGTGCCAGCAGCCAAAGGGTCTTCTATGGCTACACCTTC
few	.	TRBJ2-3	TRBV20-1	CSARDISSVGTDTQYF	TGCAGTGCTAGAGATATTTCGTCCGTTGGCACAGATACGCAGTATTTT
.	.	TRBJ1-4	TRBV7-9	CASSPAATTNEKLFF	TGTGCCAGCAGCCCTGCCGCGACAACTAATGAAAAACTGTTTTTT
many	TRBD1	TRBJ2-7	TRBV19	CASTPSGTGGEQYF	TGTGCCAGTACTCCATCCGGGACAGGAGGCGAGCAGTACTTC
few	.	TRBJ2-7	TRBV20-1	CSASKGAGQNEQYF	TGCAGTGCTTCTAAGGGCGCAGGGCAGAACGAGCAGTACTTC
few	.	TRBJ2-1	TRBV7-3	CASSARYEGYNEQFF	TGTGCCAGCAGCGCCCGGTATGAGGGATACAATGAGCAGTTCTTC
.	TRBD1	TRBJ2-1	TRBV27	CASSPDRDPLNEQFF	TGTGCCAGCAGCCCAGACAGGGACCCACTCAATGAGCAGTTCTTC
.	TRBD1	TRBJ1-4	TRBV7-9	CASSPGQGHEKLFF	TGTGCCAGCAGCCCCGGACAGGGGCATGAAAAACTGTTTTTT
many	TRBD2	TRBJ2-1	TRBV7-2	CASSLTGTRVGNEQFF	TGTGCCAGCAGCTTAACCGGGACTAGAGTAGGCAATGAGCAGTTCTTC
few	.	TRBJ2-4	TRBV28	CASSLRGTVQYF	TGTGCCAGCAGTTTAAGGGGAACCGTTCAGTACTTC
.	TRBD2	TRBJ2-5	TRBV7-6	CASSLIPGGETQYF	TGTGCCAGCAGCTTAATTCCGGGAGGGGAGACCCAGTACTTC
.	.	TRBJ2-5	TRBV27	CASSSTGTQYF	TGTGCCAGCAGTTCAACAGGGACCCAGTACTTC
.	TRBD2	TRBJ2-7	TRBV20-1	CSARDGREALYEQYF	TGCAGTGCTAGAGATGGGCGGGAGGCTCTCTACGAGCAGTACTTC
many	.	TRBJ2-1	TRBV9	CASSATAGATYNEQFF	TGTGCCAGCAGCGCAACCGCGGGCGCCACCTACAATGAGCAGTTCTTC
once	.	TRBJ2-4	TRBV15	CATSREAQGIKNIQYF	TGTGCCACCAGCAGAGAGGCCCAGGGTATAAAAAACATTCAGTACTTC
few	TRBD2	TRBJ2-1	TRBV6-1	CASCTEGRAYNEQFF	TGTGCCAGCTGTACTGAAGGGAGGGCTTACAATGAGCAGTTCTTC
many	TRBD1	TRBJ1-1	TRBV28	CASSRSTGRLEAFF	TGTGCCAGCAGTCGCTCGACAGGGAGGCTAGAAGCTTTCTTT
.	.	TRBJ2-1	TRBV20-1	CSAPELGNNEQFF	TGCAGTGCACCCGAGCTAGGCAACAATGAGCAGTTCTTC
.	.	TRBJ2-5	TRBV29-1	CSVSQGRETQYF	TGCAGCGTTTCCCAGGGACGGGAGACCCAGTACTTC